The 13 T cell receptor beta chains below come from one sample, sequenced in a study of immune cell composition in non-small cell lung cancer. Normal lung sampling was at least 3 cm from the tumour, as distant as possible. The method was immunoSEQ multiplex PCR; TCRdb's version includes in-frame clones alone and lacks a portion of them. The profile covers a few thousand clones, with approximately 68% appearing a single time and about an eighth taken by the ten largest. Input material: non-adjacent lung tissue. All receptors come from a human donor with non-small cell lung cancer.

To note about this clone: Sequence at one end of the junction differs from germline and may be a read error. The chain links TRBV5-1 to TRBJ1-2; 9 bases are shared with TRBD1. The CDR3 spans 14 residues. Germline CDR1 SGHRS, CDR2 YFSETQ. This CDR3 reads CASSWTGTGNGYTF. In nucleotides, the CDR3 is TGTGCCAGCAGCTGGACCGGGACAGGGAATGGCTACACCTTC.

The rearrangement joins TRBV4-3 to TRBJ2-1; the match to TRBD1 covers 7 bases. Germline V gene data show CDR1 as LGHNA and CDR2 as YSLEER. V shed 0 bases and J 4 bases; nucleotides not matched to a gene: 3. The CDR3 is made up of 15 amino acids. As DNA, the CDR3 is TGCGCCAGCAGCCAAGATAGGGGGCCGTACAATGAGCAGTTCTTC. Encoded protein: CASSQDRGPYNEQFF.

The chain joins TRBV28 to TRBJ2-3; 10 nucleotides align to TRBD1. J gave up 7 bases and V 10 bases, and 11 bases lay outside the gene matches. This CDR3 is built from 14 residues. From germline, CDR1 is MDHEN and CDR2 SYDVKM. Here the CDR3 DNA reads TGTGCCACCGACCCGGGACAGGGGATCCATACGCAGTATTTT. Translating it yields CATDPGQGIHTQYF. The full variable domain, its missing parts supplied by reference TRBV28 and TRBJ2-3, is DVKVTQSSRYLVKRTGEKVFLECVQDMDHENMFWYRQDPGLGLRLIYFSYDVKMKEKGDIPEGYSVSREKKERFSLILESASTNQTSMYLCATDPGQGIHTQYFGPGTRLTVL.

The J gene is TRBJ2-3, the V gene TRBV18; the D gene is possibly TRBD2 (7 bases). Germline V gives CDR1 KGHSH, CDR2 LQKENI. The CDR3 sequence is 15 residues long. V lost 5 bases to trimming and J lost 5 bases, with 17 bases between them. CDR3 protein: CASSEGGGLGDTQYF. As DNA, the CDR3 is TGTGCCAGCTCAGAGGGGGGGGGCCTTGGAGATACGCAGTATTTT.

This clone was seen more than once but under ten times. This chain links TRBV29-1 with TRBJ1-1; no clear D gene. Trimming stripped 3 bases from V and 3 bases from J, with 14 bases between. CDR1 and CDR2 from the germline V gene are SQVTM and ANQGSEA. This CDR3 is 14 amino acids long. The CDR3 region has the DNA TGCAGCGTTGAGATGGTGGAGGGATACACTGAAGCTTTCTTT. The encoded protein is CSVEMVEGYTEAFF.

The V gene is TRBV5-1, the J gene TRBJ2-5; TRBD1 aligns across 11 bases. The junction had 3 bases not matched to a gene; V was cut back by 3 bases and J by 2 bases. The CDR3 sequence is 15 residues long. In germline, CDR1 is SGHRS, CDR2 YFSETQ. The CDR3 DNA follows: TGCGCCAGCAGCTGGGACAGGGGGTGGCAAGAGACCCAGTACTTC. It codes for CASSWDRGWQETQYF.

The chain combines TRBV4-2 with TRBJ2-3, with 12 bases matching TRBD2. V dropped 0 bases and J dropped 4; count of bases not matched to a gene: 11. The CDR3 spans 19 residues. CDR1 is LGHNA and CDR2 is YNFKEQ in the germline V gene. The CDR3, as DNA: TGTGCCAGCAGCCAAGATCCCTTCCAGGCTAGCGGGGGGGCAGATACGCAGTATTTT. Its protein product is CASSQDPFQASGGADTQYF.

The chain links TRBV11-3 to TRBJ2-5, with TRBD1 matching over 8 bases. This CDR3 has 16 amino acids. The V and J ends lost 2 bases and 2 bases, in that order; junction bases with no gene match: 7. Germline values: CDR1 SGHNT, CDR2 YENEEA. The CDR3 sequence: CASSLNGQGLQETQYF. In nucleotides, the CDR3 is TGTGCCAGCAGCTTAAATGGACAGGGTTTACAAGAGACCCAGTACTTC.

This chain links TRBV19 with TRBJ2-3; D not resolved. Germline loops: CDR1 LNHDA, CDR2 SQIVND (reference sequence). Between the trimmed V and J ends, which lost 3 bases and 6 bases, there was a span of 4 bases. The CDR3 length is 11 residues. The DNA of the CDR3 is TGTGCCAGTAGTATGGGCGATACGCAGTATTTT. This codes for CASSMGDTQYF.

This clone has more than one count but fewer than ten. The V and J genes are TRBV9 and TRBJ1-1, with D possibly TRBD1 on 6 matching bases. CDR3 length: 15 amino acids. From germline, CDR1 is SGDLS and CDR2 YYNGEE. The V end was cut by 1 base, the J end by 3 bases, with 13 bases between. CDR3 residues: CASSVMTRGDTEAFF. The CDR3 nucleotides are TGTGCCAGCAGCGTAATGACCAGGGGTGACACTGAAGCTTTCTTT.

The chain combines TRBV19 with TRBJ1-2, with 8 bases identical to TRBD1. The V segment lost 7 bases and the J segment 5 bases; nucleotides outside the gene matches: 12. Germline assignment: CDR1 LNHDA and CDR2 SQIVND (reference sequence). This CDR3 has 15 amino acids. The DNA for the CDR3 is TGTGCCAGTACCCTCAGGACAGGGCATATATATGGCTACACCTTC. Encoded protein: CASTLRTGHIYGYTF. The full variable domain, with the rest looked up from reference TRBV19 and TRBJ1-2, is DGGITQSPKYLFRKEGQNVTLSCEQNLNHDAMYWYRQDPGQGLRLIYYSQIVNDFQKGDIAEGYSVSREKKESFPLTVTSAQKNPTAFYLCASTLRTGHIYGYTFGSGTRLTVV.

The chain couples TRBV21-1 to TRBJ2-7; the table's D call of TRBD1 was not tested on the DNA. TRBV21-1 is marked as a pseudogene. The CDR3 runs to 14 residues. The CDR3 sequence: CASGPDRAHYEQYF. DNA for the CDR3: TGTGCCAGTGGACCAGACAGAGCACACTACGAGCAGTACTTC.

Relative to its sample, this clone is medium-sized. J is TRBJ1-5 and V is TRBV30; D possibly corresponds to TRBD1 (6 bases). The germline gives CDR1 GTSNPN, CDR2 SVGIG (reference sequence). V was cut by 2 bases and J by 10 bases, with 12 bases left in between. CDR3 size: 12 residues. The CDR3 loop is CAWSLPGAPQHF. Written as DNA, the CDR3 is TGTGCCTGGAGTCTCCCAGGGGCTCCCCAGCATTTT.